There are many counts of the clone carrying this TCR beta chain. Its antigen is currently unknown. The data are from a study of neurological immune-mediated disorders. Regarding the study as a whole: The study found no CDR3 amino acid sequences shared by expanded clones across subjects, suggesting private repertoires in all groups.

CD4+ or CD8+ T cells, more than 750,000 per library, were used for sorted libraries. V dropped 6 bases and J dropped 6; count of bases not matched to a gene: 6. CDR3 length equals 15 residues. Synthesis of cDNA was carried out by template-switch 5'RACE. The reaction used 10-nucleotide random UMIs. From 15-18 subjects, each sequencing run yielded over 170 million TCR-beta sequences. A single record per CDR3 protein comes from TCRdb applying MiXCR to the 5' RACE reads. This sample has 15,000 to 20,000 distinct CDR3 sequences, with approximately 8% found just once. V usage is TRBV12-3 or TRBV12-4 and J usage is TRBJ2-1; 12 bases agree with TRBD2. The sequenced material came from CD8+ T cells from blood. This receptor was identified in a woman in her 30s with HTLV-1-associated myelopathy (HAM/TSP). The CDR3 DNA is TGTGCCAGCAGGAAGGGACTAGCGGGTACCAATGAGCAGTTCTTC. This sequence encodes CASRKGLAGTNEQFF.